This T cell receptor beta chain was recovered during a study of T-cell reconstitution after alpha-beta-depleted transplantation in children. CDR1 SGHRS and CDR2 YFSETQ come from the germline V gene. The CDR3 covers 19 residues. The ends lost 0 bases at V and 4 bases at J; junction bases unmatched: 6. Molecular barcoding with unique molecular identifiers was used for the TCRbeta library. In TCRdb, the PCR reads were re-called with MiXCR into one record per CDR3 protein. The repertoire has nearly 350,000 distinct CDR3 sequences, 15% to 20% of them found once; the top ten carry roughly 40%. Concerning this clonotype itself: What it binds is unknown.

Findings of the study overall: Newly generated T cells supplied most T-cell counts and diversity one year post-transplant. Several hundred expanded graft clones reportedly supplied alpha-beta T cells about two months after transplant.

The clonotype originates from a male patient between 2 and 10 years old who had a stem cell transplant for acute lymphoblastic leukemia, so the T cells may come from the graft donor. Material: PBMCs, mostly from graft donor cells, obtained 360 days after TCRalphabeta/CD19-depleted stem cell transplant. The chain links TRBV5-1 to TRBJ2-6; 14 nucleotides align to TRBD2. The DNA for the CDR3 is TGCGCCAGCAGCTTGGAGACTAGCGGGAGGGCCGTAGGGGCCAACGTCCTGACTTTC. The encoded protein is CASSLETSGRAVGANVLTF.